The 3 T cell receptor beta chains below were found in one sample sequenced in a study of human T cells and chemical hapten exposure. As for time point: patch test 1, 2 weeks after DPC sensitization. Indicated treatment: therapeutic diphenylcyclopropenone sensitization with weekly scalp DPC. MiXCR was run by TCRdb on the RACE reads, yielding one entry per CDR3 protein. The table lists 180,000 or so distinct CDR3 sequences, approximately 15% of them singletons. The sample consisted of whole blood, taken in connection with sensitization to the hapten diphenylcyclopropenone (DPC). The receptors were gathered from a woman aged 25 to 45 with alopecia areata. Some clones in this sample may be carry-over from other donors' samples.

This sequence joins TRBV3-1 and TRBJ1-1, with D perhaps matching TRBD1 (5 bases). The V gene lost 0 bases and the J gene lost 4 bases, with 9 bases spanning the gap. The CDR3 loop spans 14 amino acids. Germline values: CDR1 LGHDT, CDR2 YNNKEL (reference sequence). CDR3 in DNA: TGTGCCAGCAGCCAAGAGTGGGGCGGCACTGAAGCTTTCTTT. Amino acid sequence: CASSQEWGGTEAFF.

This clonotype came up a few times. The genes are TRBV12-3 or TRBV12-4 and TRBJ1-1; no reliable D call. There are 13 residues in the CDR3. Trimming took off 6 bases at V and 1 base at J, with 9 bases between the two ends. CDR3 amino acids: CASSAQENTEAFF. CDR3 coding DNA: TGTGCCAGCAGCGCGCAGGAGAACACTGAAGCTTTCTTT.

This clonotype occurred many times. The chain has TRBV6-6 and TRBJ1-4; D possibly corresponds to TRBD1 (6 bases). This CDR3 region has 14 residues. The germline CDR1 and CDR2 sequences are MNHNY and SVGAGI (reference sequence). Trimming removed 8 bases from V and 4 bases from J, with 14 bases in between. In DNA form, the CDR3 reads TGTGCCAGCGGTTGGGGGGCAGGTAATGAAAAACTGTTTTTT. The encoded protein is CASGWGAGNEKLFF.